This T cell receptor beta chain stems from a study of blood T cell repertoires in COVID-19. Study-wide background: Samples of COVID-19 (acute and convalescent) were obtained from the United States, Italy and Spain. PBMCs, B-cell-depleted T cells, or T cells provided the cDNA or gDNA that made up the material.

Trimming stripped 1 base from V and 5 bases from J, with 15 bases between. CDR3 length: 17 residues. Germline CDR1 is MNHNS and CDR2 is SASEGT. Original processing notes: Amplification of reference gene primers provided the estimated nucleated cell counts. This table comes from immunoSEQ multiplex PCR, and its TCRdb copy is limited to in-frame clones, with some not included. D and trimming were read from the DNA, whereas the V and J calls and clone size are those reported in that table. The sample includes 150,000 to 200,000 clones, 85% to 90% seen only once; the top ten take over 0.85%. The V gene is TRBV6-1, the J gene TRBJ1-6; no firm D call. Material for sequencing was peripheral blood. This clonotype was sampled from a man aged 18 to 29 with acute or convalescent COVID-19. This CDR3 reads CASSEGRLGLNNSPLHF. The CDR3, as DNA: TGTGCCAGCAGTGAAGGTAGACTCGGGTTAAATAATTCACCCCTCCACTTT.